A selection of T cell receptor beta chains follows, all from one sample in a study of T cells expressing NK-cell markers. TCRdb re-called the 5' RACE reads and gives one entry per CDR3 protein, without DNA. The sample table includes 130,000 to 150,000 distinct CDR3 sequences. Sequencing input: blood T cells: a sorted CD56 or NKG2C T cell subset, CD4+ or CD8+ T cells, or bulk PBMC T cells (not recorded which). These receptors originate from a man between 18 and 29 years old in good health. Both conserved end residues are part of each CDR3.

CDR3: CASRSTGELFF
V: TRBV4-2
J: TRBJ2-2

CDR3: CASSHFLAPDTQYF
V: TRBV14
J: TRBJ2-3

CDR3: CASSLETVVYNEQFF
V: TRBV13
J: TRBJ2-1

CDR3: CASSQAWEAGEQYF
V: TRBV3-1
J: TRBJ2-7

CDR3: CASGTSIYNEQFF
V: TRBV6-4
J: TRBJ2-1

CDR3: CAITSGQETQYF
V: TRBV10-3
J: TRBJ2-5

CDR3: CASSLVQGAPYNEQFF
V: TRBV7-9
J: TRBJ2-1

CDR3: CASSLAQGLKNSYNEQFF
V: TRBV11-1
J: TRBJ2-1

CDR3: CASSFSAGAPEQFF
V: TRBV5-5
J: TRBJ2-1

CDR3: CASSQQGGYQETQYF
V: TRBV5-6
J: TRBJ2-5

CDR3: CASSPPGRAGYTF
V: TRBV14
J: TRBJ1-2

CDR3: CASSLAGGYTF
V: TRBV5-4
J: TRBJ1-2

CDR3: CASSLIWGSDSHGKDEAFF
V: TRBV14
J: TRBJ1-1

CDR3: CASSLVGGEVDTQYF
V: TRBV7-2
J: TRBJ2-3

CDR3: CASSTQTVYGYTF
V: TRBV7-9
J: TRBJ1-2

CDR3: CSARGAGDWGTQYF
V: TRBV20-1
J: TRBJ2-3

CDR3: CSAREPTSGSAETQYF
V: TRBV20-1
J: TRBJ2-5

CDR3: CSAKLAGLYNEQFF
V: TRBV20-1
J: TRBJ2-1

CDR3: CASSLDRYSDRNPRTGTF
V: TRBV5-1
J: TRBJ1-2

CDR3: CASSVGLAGIETQYF
V: TRBV2
J: TRBJ2-5

CDR3: CASSNPQVHSGANVLTF
V: TRBV19
J: TRBJ2-6

CDR3: CASQSSSGSSYNEQFF
V: TRBV5-1
J: TRBJ2-1

CDR3: CASSLIQGETEKLFF
V: TRBV5-5
J: TRBJ1-4

CDR3: CSAVRTSGTDTQYF
V: TRBV20-1
J: TRBJ2-3

CDR3: CASSPGGRFEQFF
V: TRBV11-2
J: TRBJ2-1

CDR3: CASSFRLAGGGFHEQFF
V: TRBV5-6
J: TRBJ2-1

CDR3: CASSQDSVAGTSDEQFF
V: TRBV4-3
J: TRBJ2-1

CDR3: CASRKREGKNEQFF
V: TRBV4-1
J: TRBJ2-1

CDR3: CASSSPGRSTDTQYF
V: TRBV28
J: TRBJ2-3

CDR3: CASSLALVQQQQETQYF
V: TRBV7-2
J: TRBJ2-5

CDR3: CASSQEALESAGREQYF
V: TRBV4-3
J: TRBJ2-7

CDR3: CASSQREAEAFF
V: TRBV3-1
J: TRBJ1-1

CDR3: CASSPGTFGETQYF
V: TRBV27
J: TRBJ2-5

CDR3: CSARGLLAGQDPSTDTQYF
V: TRBV20-1
J: TRBJ2-3

CDR3: CASSPDGINEQFF
V: TRBV12-3/TRBV12-4
J: TRBJ2-1

CDR3: CASSIGTSYEQYF
V: TRBV7-3
J: TRBJ2-7

CDR3: CASSPLNEANYGYTF
V: TRBV27
J: TRBJ1-2

CDR3: CASSWSVDQPQHF
V: TRBV25-1
J: TRBJ1-5

CDR3: CASSLTYAGTGLNEQFF
V: TRBV7-3
J: TRBJ2-1

CDR3: CASRQGVETQYF
V: TRBV19
J: TRBJ2-5

CDR3: CASGTSGPHEQFF
V: TRBV5-1
J: TRBJ2-1

CDR3: CASSLAAPARFRDVVETQYF
V: TRBV7-2
J: TRBJ2-5

CDR3: CASSLTGTGGHEQYF
V: TRBV7-3
J: TRBJ2-7

CDR3: CASSRDPSTQYF
V: TRBV6-5
J: TRBJ2-3

CDR3: CASSSELDNEQFF
V: TRBV12-3/TRBV12-4
J: TRBJ2-1

CDR3: CASSQDFGFSLISGANVLTF
V: TRBV4-3
J: TRBJ2-6

CDR3: CATRAQGNQPQHF
V: TRBV15
J: TRBJ1-5

CDR3: CASSVSLAGLDEQFF
V: TRBV9
J: TRBJ2-1

CDR3: CASSRDSAVGITDTQYF
V: TRBV6-1
J: TRBJ2-3

CDR3: CASSFPGHNEQFF
V: TRBV12-3/TRBV12-4
J: TRBJ2-1

CDR3: CATSTRRNPNTEAFF
V: TRBV19
J: TRBJ1-1

CDR3: CASSYRSGGYNEQFF
V: TRBV11-2
J: TRBJ2-1

CDR3: CASSPDRPRDEQFF
V: TRBV7-9
J: TRBJ2-1